The clone carrying this TCR beta chain was observed a few times. The antigen remains undetermined. Sorting of CD4+ naive, central memory, regulatory and stem cell-like memory cells was performed via CD45RO/CCR7/CD25/CD127/CD95/CD27. The record originates from a study of beta chain features in type 1 diabetes. Study conclusions and caveats: Highly expressing activated T cells could be over-counted with a cDNA template.

The investigators reverse transcribed all of the isolated RNA, so they sequenced expressed TCRB transcripts. The repertoire was sequenced with immunoSEQ multiplex PCR; TCRdb's copy has only in-frame clones and lacks some. The sample carries 200,000 to 250,000 clones, about 9.3% recorded once. V lost 5 bases and J lost 7; bases outside the gene matches: 1. Germline CDR1 LNHDA, CDR2 SQIVND (reference sequence). There are 12 residues in the CDR3. The rearrangement links TRBV19 to TRBJ1-5; 8 bases align to TRBD1. This TCR was recovered from a woman aged 18 to 35 in good health. Sequencing was performed on naive CD4+ T cells from blood. The CDR3 DNA reads TGTGCCAGTAGTCACAGGGGGCAGCCCCAGCATTTT. Translating it yields CASSHRGQPQHF. The whole variable domain, remainder taken from reference TRBV19 and TRBJ1-5, is DGGITQSPKYLFRKEGQNVTLSCEQNLNHDAMYWYRQDPGQGLRLIYYSQIVNDFQKGDIAEGYSVSREKKESFPLTVTSAQKNPTAFYLCASSHRGQPQHFGDGTRLSIL.